Each of the 13 T cell receptor beta chains below was sequenced from the same sample in a study of T cells in Graves' hyperthyroidism and ophthalmopathy. Amplified regions were TCR beta CDR3 sequences from RNA transcripts. The TCR CDR3 was amplified in a first-round RT-PCR using the HTBI primer set. MiXCR, applied by TCRdb to the multiplex PCR reads, yields one record per CDR3 protein. The table records about 350,000 distinct CDR3 sequences, 11% to 15% of them present only once. The sample comprised blood. Receptors were obtained from a woman between 25 and 40 years old with Graves' hyperthyroidism.

This clonotype was observed a handful of times. The rearrangement links TRBV19 to TRBJ2-4; 8 positions agree with TRBD2. In germline, CDR1 is LNHDA, CDR2 SQIVND (reference sequence). The V gene end was trimmed by 6 bases and the J gene end by 5 bases; junction bases not matched to a gene: 6. This CDR3 contains 14 residues. The CDR3: CASSDSGGENIQYF. CDR3 nucleotide sequence: TGTGCCAGTAGCGATTCGGGAGGGGAAAACATTCAGTACTTC. The variable domain in full, with the rest retrieved from reference TRBV19 and TRBJ2-4, is DGGITQSPKYLFRKEGQNVTLSCEQNLNHDAMYWYRQDPGQGLRLIYYSQIVNDFQKGDIAEGYSVSREKKESFPLTVTSAQKNPTAFYLCASSDSGGENIQYFGAGTRLSVL.

This clonotype was seen at least ten times. The rearrangement links TRBV27 to TRBJ1-5; D unclear. The CDR3 sequence is 13 residues long. Germline CDR1 MNHEY, CDR2 SMNVEV (reference sequence). V dropped 5 bases and J dropped 0 bases, with 5 bases sitting between them. The CDR3 DNA is TGTGCCAGCAGTGCTTATAGCAATCAGCCCCAGCATTTT. Translated: CASSAYSNQPQHF.

The V call is TRBV7-9, the J call TRBJ1-5; D gene uncertain. This CDR3 has 12 residues. V dropped 3 bases and J dropped 9 bases, with 9 bases sitting between them. The germline gives CDR1 SEHNR, CDR2 FQNEAQ (reference sequence). The CDR3 protein is CASSFSGGPQHF. The CDR3 DNA is TGTGCCAGCAGCTTCAGTGGAGGGCCCCAGCATTTT.

This clonotype was seen a few times. The J gene is TRBJ1-1, the V gene TRBV19; weak D call: TRBD1 (5 bases). With 4 bases removed from V and 6 bases from J, the gap between germline ends came to 15 bases. The CDR3 loop spans 14 amino acids. Per germline, CDR1 LNHDA and CDR2 SQIVND (reference sequence). The CDR3 sequence is CASSTQGINAEAFF. The CDR3 bases are TGTGCCAGTAGTACCCAGGGAATTAATGCTGAAGCTTTCTTT. Full variable domain (rest looked up from reference TRBV19 and TRBJ1-1): DGGITQSPKYLFRKEGQNVTLSCEQNLNHDAMYWYRQDPGQGLRLIYYSQIVNDFQKGDIAEGYSVSREKKESFPLTVTSAQKNPTAFYLCASSTQGINAEAFFGQGTRLTVV.

This clonotype was detected many times. The rearrangement links TRBV19 to TRBJ2-7; tentatively, D is TRBD1 (6 bases). There are 12 residues in the CDR3. V was shortened by 3 bases and J by 6 bases, with 9 bases between the two germline ends. Germline V gives CDR1 LNHDA, CDR2 SQIVND (reference sequence). The CDR3 loop is CASSIGGSEQYF. CDR3 bases: TGTGCCAGTAGTATTGGGGGCAGCGAGCAGTACTTC. The variable domain in full, with the rest retrieved from reference TRBV19 and TRBJ2-7, is DGGITQSPKYLFRKEGQNVTLSCEQNLNHDAMYWYRQDPGQGLRLIYYSQIVNDFQKGDIAEGYSVSREKKESFPLTVTSAQKNPTAFYLCASSIGGSEQYFGPGTRLTVT.

The sample holds many counts of this clonotype. V usage is TRBV2 and J usage is TRBJ2-3; D could derive from TRBD1 or TRBD2 (5 bases each). This CDR3 has 18 amino acids. Deletions cut 7 bases from V and 1 base from J, with 24 bases between. CDR1 and CDR2 from the germline V gene are SNHLY and FYNNEI. CDR3 residues: CASTLYRPRDGRTDTQYF. The CDR3 DNA reads as TGTGCCAGCACCCTCTACCGACCCCGGGACGGGCGCACAGATACGCAGTATTTT.

This clonotype was observed a handful of times. This chain connects TRBV7-9 to TRBJ1-6, with unresolved D. Trimming took off 5 bases at V and 8 bases at J, with 25 bases between the two ends. The CDR3 totals 18 residues. Germline V gives CDR1 SEHNR, CDR2 FQNEAQ (reference sequence). CDR3 protein: CASSPRKGARGIDSPLHF. The DNA for the CDR3 is TGTGCCAGCAGCCCAAGAAAGGGCGCCCGGGGTATTGATTCACCCCTCCACTTT.

CDR3 coding DNA: TGTGCCAGCAGATGGACTAGCGGACTCTACGAGCAGTACTTC. This gives the protein CASRWTSGLYEQYF. The gene calls are TRBV2 and TRBJ2-7; 10 bases line up with TRBD2. J lost 3 bases, V lost 6 bases, and 5 bases had no gene match. The germline gives CDR1 SNHLY, CDR2 FYNNEI. There are 14 residues in the CDR3.

This clonotype was seen only a few times. The CDR3 reads CAISDLSGQQETQYF. In DNA form, the CDR3 reads TGTGCCATCAGTGACTTATCGGGACAGCAAGAGACCCAGTACTTC. V gene TRBV10-3 combines with J gene TRBJ2-5; 7 bases line up with TRBD1. Germline-derived CDR1 and CDR2 are ENHRY and SYGVKD. Trimming at V came to 3 bases and at J to 2 bases, leaving 6 bases not matched to a gene. The CDR3 is 15 amino acids.

This clonotype was counted many times. A junction end diverges from the germline sequence, so it may reflect a read error. This chain joins TRBV27 and TRBJ2-2, with D maybe TRBD2 (7 bases). CDR3 length: 17 residues. CDR1 MNHEY and CDR2 SMNVEV come from the germline V gene (reference sequence). CDR3: CASSLWGGGASTGELFF. The CDR3 nucleotides are TGTGCCAGCAGCTTATGGGGGGGGGGCGCTTCAACCGGGGAGCTGTTTTTT.

J is TRBJ1-3 and V is TRBV5-5; perhaps TRBD1 as D (6 bases). This CDR3 is 18 amino acids long. Germline V gene data show CDR1 as SGHKS and CDR2 as YYEKEE (reference sequence). Trimming shortened V by 0 bases and J by 4 bases, and 20 bases separated the two germline ends. The CDR3 spells CASSLDLGRGLAGNTIYF. The CDR3 nucleotides are TGTGCCAGCAGCTTGGATTTGGGCAGGGGCTTGGCGGGAAACACCATATATTTT.

This clonotype was counted at least ten times. The chain is built from TRBV6-2 or TRBV6-3 and TRBJ2-2, with 7 bases that match TRBD1. The germline V gene encodes CDR1 MNHEY and CDR2 SVGEGT. The CDR3 length is 17 residues. After removal of 2 bases from V and 2 bases from J, the junction contained 8 bases not matched to a gene. The CDR3 reads CASSYTLGQTNTGELFF. CDR3 DNA: TGTGCCAGCAGTTACACCTTGGGACAGACTAACACCGGGGAGCTGTTTTTT.

This clonotype was seen many times. The chain recombines TRBV12-3 or TRBV12-4 with TRBJ2-2; a possible D gene is TRBD2 (6 bases). The length of the CDR3 is 18 residues. Trimming took off 5 bases at V and 2 bases at J, with 21 bases between the two ends. CDR3: CASSPPPVGGTNTGELFF. CDR3 sequence (DNA): TGTGCCAGCAGTCCACCCCCAGTGGGCGGGACCAACACCGGGGAGCTGTTTTTT.